This T cell receptor beta chain was captured in a study of blood T cell repertoires in COVID-19 (TCRdb year 2020). Regarding the study in general: The collaborator samples originated in the United States, Italy and Spain and spanned the acute and convalescent phases of COVID-19. The material from the prospective study consisted of cDNA or gDNA derived from T cells, B-cell-depleted T cells, or PBMCs. Where HLA class I and class II types were available, the types were taken from metadata supplied by the sample provider, not from assay-based typing. The repertoires were released in a freely available public database meant as a resource for research on the immune response to SARS-CoV-2. The sample metadata nearly always contained a de-identified subject ID, COVID-19 status, age in years and sex. Samples came from the ongoing ImmuneRACE study (first 160 participants) plus 1,254 subjects from 6 global collaborators. The dataset comprised deeply sampled blood TCRbeta repertoires from subjects exposed to, actively infected with, or recovered from COVID-19. General conclusions and limits of the study: Clinical and demographic metadata were provided uncurated, with the amount varying by source and participant.

Remarks on this clone: This receptor's antigen is unknown. No base-level quality is on record; no much larger clone is a single base apart.

The immunoSEQ Assay, a bias-controlled multiplex PCR, was used to amplify TCRbeta CDR3 regions from genomic DNA. The published analysis was carried out like this. The number of nucleated cells in each sample was estimated by amplification of reference gene primers within the assay. Sequence reads were collapsed and filtered to measure the absolute abundance of every unique TCRbeta CDR3 rearrangement. Productive Simpson clonality was computed per sample as the square root of Simpson's diversity index over productive rearrangements. Imported from immuneACCESS, the table was reduced by TCRdb to in-frame sequences with V and J called. These copies leave out some clones; in studies compared against another copy, an unresolved V gene accounts for under half, and the cause of the remainder is not known. V and J calls and clone size are copied from that table; D and trimming were computed from the DNA. In all, the sample holds approximately 170,000 clones, and approximately 80% of those were seen once. The ten largest clonotypes hold 8% of the sample.

From the cysteine through the phenylalanine, the CDR3 covers 16 amino acids. Only the CDR3 region is kept as DNA, spanning 48 bases read in frame from base 1. Here V drops 7 bases and J drops 6 bases, and the junction holds 12 bases not matched to any gene. As encoded in the germline V gene, CDR1 is SGHRS while CDR2 is YFSETQ. In the prospective study, participants were 18 to 89 years old, resided in under 30 geographic areas of the United States, and were enrolled through a virtual design. Cohort assignment in the prospective study relied on participant-reported clinical history from a screening survey and a study questionnaire. For ImmuneRACE Cohort 3, a participant was defined as recovered based on two consecutive negative NP/OP PCR tests, clearance by a healthcare professional, or resolution of symptoms. Each participant in the prospective study had whole blood, serum and a nasopharyngeal or oropharyngeal swab collected by mobile phlebotomists. Prospective study participants could optionally give additional blood draws and questionnaires over an approximately two-month period. Blood samples from the prospective study were shipped frozen or at room temperature prior to DNA extraction.

The sequence came from a woman between 50 and 59 years old who had recovered from COVID-19. The specimen sequenced was PBMCs or T cells enriched from blood (not recorded which). The chain couples TRBV5-1 to TRBJ2-1, with 11 bases matching TRBD2. The DNA sequence is TGCGCCAGCGCCCCGCAAGGGACTAGCGGATTCAATGAGCAGTTCTTC. It translates as CASAPQGTSGFNEQFF. Full variable domain (CDR3 extended with the reference TRBV5-1 and TRBJ2-1 proteins): KAGVTQTPRYLIKTRGQQVTLSCSPISGHRSVSWYQQTPGQGLQFLFEYFSETQRNKGNFPGRFSGRQFSNSRSEMNVSTLELGDSALYLCASAPQGTSGFNEQFFGPGTRLTVL.